One and the same sample provided the 27 T cell receptor beta chains below, sequenced in a study of blood T cell repertoires in COVID-19. Some clones are missing from TCRdb's copy, which holds only in-frame ones; the method was immunoSEQ multiplex PCR. The table lists about 160,000 clones, about 87% of them singletons, with around 6.3% in the top ten. Sequencing input: peripheral blood. These receptors all come from an elderly man with acute or convalescent COVID-19.

J is TRBJ1-6 and V is TRBV19; D not resolved. There are 14 residues in the CDR3. Germline CDR1 and CDR2: LNHDA and SQIVND (reference sequence). The V and J ends lost 3 bases and 6 bases respectively, with 9 bases between them. In DNA form, the CDR3 reads TGTGCCAGTAGTATCCCCGGTGGTAATTCACCCCTCCACTTT. Protein product: CASSIPGGNSPLHF.

The V gene is TRBV2, the J gene TRBJ1-5; D not resolved. V dropped 3 bases and J dropped 4 bases, with 10 bases sitting between them. CDR3 length: 14 residues. Germline values: CDR1 SNHLY, CDR2 FYNNEI. The CDR3 sequence: CASSDRTGNQPQHF. CDR3 nucleotide sequence: TGTGCCAGCAGTGATCGGACGGGGAATCAGCCCCAGCATTTT.

The chain has TRBV28 and TRBJ2-5; weak D call: TRBD1 (5 bases). CDR3 size: 11 residues. Germline V CDR1 and CDR2: MDHEN, SYDVKM. Between the trimmed V and J ends, which lost 5 bases and 9 bases, there was a span of 10 bases. The CDR3 region has the DNA TGTGCCAGCAGTCCTAGGGGCTCCCAGTACTTC. This encodes CASSPRGSQYF. Together with reference TRBV28 and TRBJ2-5, the CDR3 gives the full variable domain: DVKVTQSSRYLVKRTGEKVFLECVQDMDHENMFWYRQDPGLGLRLIYFSYDVKMKEKGDIPEGYSVSREKKERFSLILESASTNQTSMYLCASSPRGSQYFGPGTRLLVL.

The chain links TRBV2 to TRBJ1-5; no definite D call. CDR3 size: 14 residues. The ends were cut back, 4 bases at V and 3 bases at J, with 10 bases in the middle. Germline CDR1 and CDR2: SNHLY and FYNNEI. Written as DNA, the CDR3 is TGTGCCAGCAGTGTCACGGGGATCAATCAGCCCCAGCATTTT. It is translated as CASSVTGINQPQHF.

CDR3 in amino acids: CASSYQGARANYGYTF. The CDR3 DNA sequence: TGTGCCAGCAGTTACCAGGGGGCTCGAGCTAACTATGGCTACACCTTC. The V gene is TRBV6-5, the J gene TRBJ1-2; 8 bases are shared with TRBD1. J was trimmed by 0 bases and V by 2 bases; bases with no gene match: 5. Germline CDR1 is MNHEY and CDR2 is SVGAGI. The CDR3 is 16 amino acids.

This clone was counted a single time. This chain joins TRBV25-1 and TRBJ1-5; 8 nucleotides agree with TRBD1. The CDR3 has 18 amino acids. The V gene's germline CDR1 is MGHDK and CDR2 SYGVNS. Trimming removed 6 bases from V and 1 base from J; junction bases left unmatched: 14. In nucleotides, the CDR3 is TGTGCCAGCAGAAAGACAGGGGTAGGTTTCGGCAGCAATCAGCCCCAGCATTTT. Translated: CASRKTGVGFGSNQPQHF.

This chain connects TRBV27 to TRBJ1-1; D is unresolved. Germline V gives CDR1 MNHEY, CDR2 SMNVEV (reference sequence). The CDR3 is 13 amino acids. Between the trimmed V and J ends, which lost 1 base and 1 base, there was a span of 4 bases. DNA of the CDR3: TGTGCCAGCAGTTTATTCCGGAACACTGAAGCTTTCTTT. It codes for CASSLFRNTEAFF.

The chain has TRBV18 and TRBJ2-5; 8 bases align to TRBD2. CDR3 length: 14 residues. After removal of 3 bases from V and 4 bases from J, the junction contained 4 bases not matched to a gene. In germline, CDR1 is KGHSH, CDR2 LQKENI. The CDR3 loop is CASSPPAGAETQYF. CDR3 sequence (DNA): TGTGCCAGCTCACCTCCAGCGGGAGCAGAGACCCAGTACTTC.

The J gene is TRBJ2-3, the V gene TRBV9; tentatively, D is TRBD1 (6 bases). In germline, CDR1 is SGDLS, CDR2 YYNGEE. The CDR3 is 13 residues long. The V end lost 0 bases, the J end lost 7 bases, and 9 bases lay between the germline ends. The CDR3 coding sequence is TGTGCCAGCAGCGTAGGGACAGTAAATACGCAGTATTTT. Its protein product is CASSVGTVNTQYF.

The chain combines TRBV6-6 with TRBJ1-2; no definite D call. V lost 1 base and J lost 8, with 5 bases in between. The CDR3 totals 11 residues. Germline CDR1 is MNHNY and CDR2 is SVGAGI (reference sequence). CDR3 coding DNA: TGTGCCAGCAGTTACTTATTCGGCTACACCTTC. Translated, it gives CASSYLFGYTF.

The V call is TRBV5-4, the J call TRBJ2-2, with 8 nucleotides matching TRBD2. This CDR3 spans 16 amino acids. Losses at the gene ends were 4 bases for V and 6 bases for J; bases not matched to a gene: 11. CDR1 SGHNT and CDR2 YYREEE come from the germline V gene (reference sequence). The CDR3 loop reads CASSPQGLGSSGELFF. The CDR3 coding sequence is TGTGCCAGCAGCCCTCAGGGACTAGGGTCTTCCGGGGAGCTGTTTTTT.

The V gene is TRBV6-5, the J gene TRBJ1-3, with TRBD1 identical over 8 bases. V trimming: 5 bases; J trimming: 4 bases; junction bases outside the gene matches: 4. Germline V gives CDR1 MNHEY, CDR2 SVGAGI. The CDR3 is made up of 14 amino acids. The chain's CDR3 is CASSNRGSGNTIYF. In nucleotides, the CDR3 is TGTGCCAGCAGTAACAGGGGGTCAGGAAACACCATATATTTT.

This clone was seen a handful of times. The chain recombines TRBV2 with TRBJ1-2, with unresolved D. Per the germline V gene, CDR1 is SNHLY and CDR2 is FYNNEI. V lost 2 bases, J lost 4 bases, and 8 bases lay in between. This CDR3 contains 13 residues. This chain's CDR3 is CASSELGGYGYTF. Here the CDR3 DNA reads TGTGCCAGCAGTGAACTGGGAGGCTATGGCTACACCTTC.

CDR3 loop: CASSRGTGQNTEAFF. In nucleotides, the CDR3 is TGTGCCAGCAGCCGAGGGACAGGGCAGAACACTGAAGCTTTCTTT. V is TRBV4-2 and J is TRBJ1-1; 9 bases match TRBD1. Losses at the gene ends were 4 bases for V and 1 base for J; bases not matched to a gene: 4. This CDR3 is built from 15 residues. The germline gives CDR1 LGHNA, CDR2 YNFKEQ.

This chain's CDR3 is CASSLPSGSSTDTQYF. The CDR3 DNA follows: TGTGCCAGCAGCTTACCTAGCGGGAGTAGCACAGATACGCAGTATTTT. The chain employs TRBV5-5 and TRBJ2-3; TRBD2 matches at 10 bases. CDR1 and CDR2 from the germline V gene are SGHKS and YYEKEE (reference sequence). Losses at the gene ends were 2 bases for V and 0 bases for J; bases not matched to a gene: 3. The CDR3 has 16 amino acids.

The chain uses TRBV18 and TRBJ2-5, with 12 bases that match TRBD1. The CDR3 is 16 amino acids. The trim removed 1 base at V and 5 bases at J, leaving 5 bases unmatched. The germline V gene has CDR1 KGHSH and CDR2 LQKENI. The chain's CDR3 is CASSPLGTGGEETQYF. CDR3 nucleotides: TGTGCCAGCTCACCACTGGGGACAGGGGGCGAGGAGACCCAGTACTTC.

This clone turned up a few times. The genes are TRBV10-1 and TRBJ2-2; D gene ambiguous. Germline-derived CDR1 and CDR2 are WNHNN and SYGVQD (reference sequence). This CDR3 is built from 14 residues. Trimming cost V 3 bases and J 0 bases, with 5 bases left between them. This CDR3 is CASSDSANTGELFF. The CDR3 DNA reads TGCGCCAGCAGTGATTCGGCGAACACCGGGGAGCTGTTTTTT.

The gene calls are TRBV12-3 or TRBV12-4 and TRBJ1-1; D perhaps matches TRBD1 (5 bases). The CDR3 runs to 13 residues. V lost 2 bases and J lost 11, with 15 bases in between. The DNA of the CDR3 is TGTGCCAGCAGTTTAATTGGGCAGGGTACCGCTTTCTTT. Its translation: CASSLIGQGTAFF.

The J gene is TRBJ2-1, the V gene TRBV27; perhaps TRBD2 as D (5 bases). Germline loops: CDR1 MNHEY, CDR2 SMNVEV (reference sequence). The CDR3 runs 14 residues. Trimming left V 5 bases short and J 6 bases short, with 14 bases between. The CDR3: CASSRQEDLNEQFF. The CDR3 nucleotides are TGTGCCAGCAGTCGGCAGGAGGACCTCAATGAGCAGTTCTTC.

This chain connects TRBV12-3 or TRBV12-4 to TRBJ1-5; weak D call: TRBD1 (5 bases). This CDR3 is built from 13 residues. V was trimmed by 7 bases and J by 4 bases, leaving 11 bases between them. The CDR3 DNA reads as TGTGCCAGCACCCCCGGGGGAAATCAGCCCCAGCATTTT. Translated, it gives CASTPGGNQPQHF.

The chain combines TRBV18 with TRBJ2-1; TRBD2 matches 13 bases. The CDR3 is made up of 18 amino acids. In germline, CDR1 is KGHSH, CDR2 LQKENI. Trimming cost V 5 bases and J 6 bases; bases outside gene matches: 13. DNA of the CDR3: TGTGCCAGCTCATCAGCCGGGACTAGCGGGATACTTCTCAATGAGCAGTTCTTC. Its protein product is CASSSAGTSGILLNEQFF. Full variable domain (remainder filled in from reference TRBV18 and TRBJ2-1): NAGVMQNPRHLVRRRGQEARLRCSPMKGHSHVYWYRQLPEEGLKFMVYLQKENIIDESGMPKERFSAEFPKEGPSILRIQQVVRGDSAAYFCASSSAGTSGILLNEQFFGPGTRLTVL.

Note on this clone: Other DNA sequences in this sample translate to the same CDR3. The chain is built from TRBV19 and TRBJ2-1; D uncertain. Germline values: CDR1 LNHDA, CDR2 SQIVND (reference sequence). CDR3 length equals 12 residues. Trimming removed 3 bases at V and 6 bases at J, with 6 bases between. This CDR3 is CASSIRVNEQFF. CDR3 in DNA: TGTGCCAGTAGTATTCGGGTCAATGAGCAGTTCTTC.

The chain combines TRBV24-1 with TRBJ2-2, with D hard to call. The CDR3 has 15 residues. CDR1 is KGHDR, CDR2 SFDVKD, per germline. V was pared by 4 bases and J by 2 bases, with 10 bases between. Here the CDR3 DNA reads TGTGCCACCAGTGACACCACCGGTAACACCGGGGAGCTGTTTTTT. Amino acid sequence: CATSDTTGNTGELFF.

The CDR3 loop reads CASSRTQNTGELFF. The CDR3 coding sequence is TGCGCCAGCAGCAGGACACAGAACACCGGGGAGCTGTTTTTT. The rearrangement joins TRBV5-1 to TRBJ2-2; possibly TRBD1 for D (5 bases). V was cut by 4 bases and J by 1 base, with 8 bases left in between. CDR1 and CDR2 (germline): SGHRS, YFSETQ. CDR3 length: 14 amino acids.

The rearrangement links TRBV7-9 to TRBJ1-1; D unclear. The CDR3 length is 12 residues. V was pared by 6 bases and J by 10 bases, with 15 bases between. CDR1 is SEHNR, CDR2 FQNEAQ, per germline (reference sequence). As DNA, the CDR3 is TGTGCCAGCAGGAAAGACACGGCTCGAGCTTTCTTT. The encoded protein is CASRKDTARAFF.

The chain employs TRBV9 and TRBJ2-5; the match to TRBD1 covers 8 bases. CDR3 length: 15 amino acids. V was pared by 3 bases and J by 2 bases, with 6 bases of the junction left unmatched. In germline, CDR1 is SGDLS, CDR2 YYNGEE. CDR3 amino acids: CASSAEDREQETQYF. The CDR3 nucleotides read TGTGCCAGCAGCGCGGAGGACAGGGAACAAGAGACCCAGTACTTC.

This chain uses TRBV15 with TRBJ2-2; the D gene is possibly TRBD2 (7 bases). This CDR3 spans 18 amino acids. Per germline, CDR1 LNHNV and CDR2 YYDKDF (reference sequence). V shed 0 bases and J shed 5 bases, with 19 bases lying between them. The DNA for the CDR3 is TGTGCCACCAGCAGAGATAGGGGGTTGGCGGGAGTTACCGGGGAGCTGTTTTTT. The encoded protein is CATSRDRGLAGVTGELFF.